A single sample gave rise to the 9 T cell receptor beta chains below, sequenced in a study of T cell responses to AZD1222 COVID-19 vaccine. Measured with immunoSEQ multiplex PCR; TCRdb has only the in-frame clones, and not every one. The sample records approximately 200,000 clones, around 94% being singletons. The sample was peripheral blood, taken 28 days after the second dose of the MenACWY control vaccine. These receptors all stem from an adult who received the MenACWY meningococcal vaccine as a control.

The V and J genes are TRBV4-1 and TRBJ2-2; 10 bases map to TRBD2. Trimming at V came to 1 base and at J to 3 bases, leaving 5 bases not matched to a gene. CDR3 length: 17 residues. Germline CDR1 reads MGHRA; CDR2 reads YSYEKL. Here the CDR3 reads CASSQGLAGVHTGELFF. Here the CDR3 DNA reads TGCGCCAGCAGCCAAGGGCTAGCGGGGGTCCACACCGGGGAGCTGTTTTTT.

This clone came up once. This chain links TRBV4-2 with TRBJ1-2; D gene ambiguous. The CDR3 has 15 residues. CDR1 and CDR2 from the germline V gene are LGHNA and YNFKEQ. V lost 0 bases and J 2 bases, leaving 10 bases between the germline ends. CDR3 protein: CASSQDSTGNYGYTF. The CDR3 DNA sequence: TGTGCCAGCAGCCAAGATTCTACGGGGAACTATGGCTACACCTTC.

There are a few counts of this clone. This chain connects TRBV6-2 or TRBV6-3 to TRBJ1-4; D perhaps matches TRBD1 (5 bases). V lost 3 bases and J 3 bases, leaving 11 bases between the germline ends. Germline V gene data show CDR1 as MNHEY and CDR2 as SVGEGT. The CDR3 spans 15 residues. CDR3 residues: CASSYQGPANEKLFF. CDR3 in DNA: TGTGCCAGCAGTTATCAGGGACCGGCTAATGAAAAACTGTTTTTT.

This clone was counted once. This chain uses TRBV18 with TRBJ2-7, with D possibly TRBD1 on 5 matching bases. The CDR3 sequence is 14 residues long. V gave up 4 bases and J gave up 0 bases, with 10 bases separating them. CDR1 KGHSH and CDR2 LQKENI come from the germline V gene. The CDR3 here is CASSRGSFSYEQYF. The DNA of the CDR3 is TGTGCCAGCTCACGGGGCTCTTTCTCCTACGAGCAGTACTTC.

This rearrangement joins TRBV5-6 to TRBJ2-5; D is possibly TRBD2 (6 bases). The V end lost 0 bases, the J end lost 5 bases, and 11 bases lay between the germline ends. CDR1 SGHDT and CDR2 YYEEEE come from the germline V gene. This CDR3 region has 14 residues. Written as DNA, the CDR3 is TGTGCCAGCAGCTTGGTAGCAGGGAGGGAGACCCAGTACTTC. This codes for CASSLVAGRETQYF.

The genes are TRBV4-2 and TRBJ1-1, with 8 bases matching TRBD1. Germline trimming cut 1 base from V and 4 bases from J; bases unmatched to any gene: 5. The germline CDR1 and CDR2 sequences are LGHNA and YNFKEQ. This CDR3 region has 15 residues. CDR3 protein: CASSQAKTGGTEAFF. Here the CDR3 DNA reads TGTGCCAGCAGCCAAGCCAAAACAGGGGGCACTGAAGCTTTCTTT.

The rearrangement joins TRBV30 to TRBJ2-7, with 7 bases aligning to TRBD2. Germline trimming cut 5 bases from V and 9 bases from J; bases unmatched to any gene: 7. The CDR3 extends over 11 amino acids. CDR1 is GTSNPN and CDR2 is SVGIG in the germline V gene (reference sequence). For the CDR3, the DNA is TGTGCCTGGGAGAACGGGAGGACGCAGTACTTC. It encodes CAWENGRTQYF.

The V call is TRBV27, the J call TRBJ1-4, with TRBD1 matching 8 bases. This CDR3 has 14 amino acids. V was pared by 2 bases and J by 7 bases, with 3 bases of the junction left unmatched. Germline-derived CDR1 and CDR2 are MNHEY and SMNVEV (reference sequence). CDR3 protein: CASSLQGAGEKLFF. Written as DNA, the CDR3 is TGTGCCAGCAGTTTACAGGGGGCTGGTGAAAAACTGTTTTTT.

This clone was picked up one time. The chain links TRBV20-1 to TRBJ2-7; no clear D gene. Germline lookup yields CDR1 DFQATT and CDR2 SNEGSKA (reference sequence). This CDR3 has 9 residues. The CDR3 loop is CRTHYEQYF. The CDR3 DNA reads TGCAGGACCCACTACGAGCAGTACTTC.